This passage covers 8 T cell receptor beta chains from one sample sequenced in a study of T cells in Graves' hyperthyroidism and ophthalmopathy. RNA transcripts were the template for amplifying TCR beta CDR3 regions. In the first-round RT-PCR of the TCR CDR3, the HTBI primer set was used. TCRdb re-called the multiplex PCR reads with MiXCR, one entry per CDR3 protein. Of roughly 660,000 distinct CDR3 sequences in the sample, 17% are singletons; the top ten hold roughly 15%. The sample taken for sequencing was blood. The receptor source for this set is a man between 45 and 60 years old with Graves' hyperthyroidism.

Turning to this clonotype: Compared with germline, one end of the junction differs, possibly owing to a read error. This rearrangement joins TRBV24-1 to TRBJ2-1, with 7 bases identical to TRBD2. The CDR3 has 14 residues. Germline CDR1 reads KGHDR; CDR2 reads SFDVKD. The CDR3 DNA sequence: TGTGCCACCAGTCGGGAGGACTCCTACCATGAGCAGTTCTTC. Protein sequence: CATSREDSYHEQFF.

This clonotype was detected many times. The chain combines TRBV6-2 or TRBV6-3 with TRBJ2-1; perhaps D is TRBD1 or TRBD2 (5 bases each). This CDR3 contains 18 residues. V was shortened by 5 bases and J by 0 bases, with 20 bases between the two germline ends. From germline, CDR1 is MNHEY and CDR2 SVGEGT. The CDR3 DNA is TGTGCCAGCAGTACTTCCACGGGACGCCGAAGCTCCTACAATGAGCAGTTCTTC. Translating gives CASSTSTGRRSSYNEQFF.

Worth noting for this clonotype: One base away lies a much larger clone, so this may be a sequencing read error. The J gene is TRBJ2-7, the V gene TRBV20-1; 10 positions agree with TRBD1. The CDR3 covers 12 residues. Germline CDR1 DFQATT, CDR2 SNEGSKA (reference sequence). The CDR3 DNA follows: TGCAGTGCTGGGGACAGGGGCTACGAGCGGTACTTC. It specifies CSAGDRGYERYF.

This clonotype was recorded a few times. In DNA form, the CDR3 reads TGTGCCAGCAGTGTAGATACTAGCGGGTTCACCTGCGAGCAGTACTTC. Translation gives CASSVDTSGFTCEQYF. The chain joins TRBV6-1 to TRBJ2-7; 9 bases match TRBD2. After removal of 4 bases from V and 6 bases from J, the junction contained 13 bases not matched to a gene. Germline assignment: CDR1 MNHNS and CDR2 SASEGT. There are 16 residues in the CDR3.

This clonotype was found many times. The chain joins TRBV6-2 or TRBV6-3 to TRBJ2-1; 9 positions match TRBD2. The V and J ends lost 6 bases and 7 bases, in that order; junction bases with no gene match: 10. Germline V gives CDR1 MNHEY, CDR2 SVGEGT. This CDR3 has 15 residues. The CDR3 bases are TGTGCCAGCAGGGGAGTAGCGGGAGTGGGTAATGAGCAGTTCTTC. As protein: CASRGVAGVGNEQFF.

This clonotype was observed at least ten times. The chain combines TRBV28 with TRBJ2-7; perhaps TRBD1 as D (5 bases). Germline CDR1 and CDR2: MDHEN and SYDVKM. CDR3 size: 13 residues. V was cut by 6 bases and J by 7 bases, with 16 bases left in between. For the CDR3, the DNA is TGTGCCAGCAGCCTGCAGGGCGACTTAGAGCAGTACTTC. Translated, it gives CASSLQGDLEQYF. Full variable domain (remainder filled in from reference TRBV28 and TRBJ2-7): DVKVTQSSRYLVKRTGEKVFLECVQDMDHENMFWYRQDPGLGLRLIYFSYDVKMKEKGDIPEGYSVSREKKERFSLILESASTNQTSMYLCASSLQGDLEQYFGPGTRLTVT.

This clonotype was recorded at least ten times. V and J are TRBV28 and TRBJ2-1; no firm D call. Trimming removed 6 bases from V and 1 base from J, with 10 bases in between. The germline V gene has CDR1 MDHEN and CDR2 SYDVKM. CDR3 length equals 14 residues. CDR3 residues: CASRESVSYNEQFF. In DNA, the CDR3 is TGTGCCAGCAGAGAAAGCGTTTCCTACAATGAGCAGTTCTTC. The whole variable domain, filled in from reference TRBV28 and TRBJ2-1, reads DVKVTQSSRYLVKRTGEKVFLECVQDMDHENMFWYRQDPGLGLRLIYFSYDVKMKEKGDIPEGYSVSREKKERFSLILESASTNQTSMYLCASRESVSYNEQFFGPGTRLTVL.

At least ten counts were recorded for this clonotype. V is TRBV7-9 and J is TRBJ2-2; a weak D match, TRBD1 (5 bases). V shed 5 bases and J shed 0 bases, with 13 bases lying between them. This CDR3 is built from 16 residues. The germline V gene encodes CDR1 SEHNR and CDR2 FQNEAQ (reference sequence). This CDR3 is CASSPYTGANTGELFF. CDR3 DNA sequence: TGTGCCAGCAGCCCTTATACAGGCGCGAACACCGGGGAGCTGTTTTTT.